The entry below describes one T cell receptor (beta chain). Its specificity is not known. This sample is part of a study of T cell repertoires in cytomegalovirus infection. Overall study context: CMV infection and matching HLA type were both indicated by public TCR beta signatures.

TCRdb redid the calling of the reads with MiXCR, one entry per CDR3 protein. The repertoire includes a few hundred thousand distinct CDR3 sequences, 40% of them detected once, and 48% sits in the top ten. V was clipped by 1 base and J by 8 bases; unmatched bases: 14. The germline gives CDR1 DFQATT, CDR2 SNEGSKA (reference sequence). This CDR3 comprises 15 residues. The study, taken as a whole, reports: Summed frequency of public TCR beta families distinguished CMV carriers with the relevant HLA.

V usage is TRBV20-1 and J usage is TRBJ2-7; TRBD2 matches at 7 bases. The receptor's source is a human donor in good health (CMV status not recorded). Some clones in this sample may be carry-over from other donors' samples. Here the sequenced sample was cultured PBMCs, taken from culture after CMV antigen stimulation. DNA for the CDR3: TGCAGTGCTAGAGGAAAGCGGGGATCCCCTACGCAGCAGTACTTC. This sequence encodes CSARGKRGSPTQQYF.